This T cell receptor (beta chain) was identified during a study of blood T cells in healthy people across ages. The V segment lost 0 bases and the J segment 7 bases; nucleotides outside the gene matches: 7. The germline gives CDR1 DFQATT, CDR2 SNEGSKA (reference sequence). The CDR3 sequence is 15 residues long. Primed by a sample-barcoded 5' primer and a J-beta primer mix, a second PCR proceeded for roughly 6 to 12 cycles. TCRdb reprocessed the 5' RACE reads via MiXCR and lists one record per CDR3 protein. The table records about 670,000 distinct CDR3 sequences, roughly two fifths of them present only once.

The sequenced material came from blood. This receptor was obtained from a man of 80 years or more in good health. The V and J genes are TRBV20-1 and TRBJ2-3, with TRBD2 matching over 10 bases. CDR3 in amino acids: CSARDLAGELNTQYF. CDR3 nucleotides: TGCAGTGCTAGAGATCTAGCGGGAGAGTTAAATACGCAGTATTTT.